These T cell receptor beta chains were read from a single sample in a study of post-analysis software for immune sequencing data. TCRdb independently ran MiXCR on the PCR reads; one entry per CDR3 protein. The repertoire consists of 500,000 to 600,000 distinct CDR3 sequences, with 44% occurring once and the leading ten covering around 1.7%. What was sequenced was blood. These receptors were taken from a girl between 10 and 17 years old with multiple sclerosis. The CDR3 runs from the conserved cysteine through the conserved F or W. Each record gives: clone size, V gene, J gene, D gene, CDR3 DNA, CDR3 protein. The D gene is left open where the match is weak. The size entry is marked missing in some rows and otherwise reads once, few, many or a size class.

abundance: NA; v_gene: TRBV12-3/TRBV12-4; j_gene: TRBJ2-1; d_gene: NA; CDR3nt: TGTGCCAGCAGTGCCCAGAGGGTGGATGAGCAGTTCTTC; CDR3aa: CASSAQRVDEQFF
abundance: NA; v_gene: TRBV5-1; j_gene: TRBJ2-3; d_gene: NA; CDR3nt: TGCGCCAGCAGCTTTGGGGTGAGGACAGATACGCAGTATTTT; CDR3aa: CASSFGVRTDTQYF
abundance: NA; v_gene: TRBV29-1; j_gene: TRBJ1-5; d_gene: NA; CDR3nt: TGCAGCGTTGAACGGGGGGCAGGCCAGCCCCAGCATTTT; CDR3aa: CSVERGAGQPQHF
abundance: NA; v_gene: TRBV11-2; j_gene: TRBJ2-5; d_gene: NA; CDR3nt: TGTGCCAGCAGCTTAGAGGGGAGGTTATATAGTCGGGAGACCCAGTACTTC; CDR3aa: CASSLEGRLYSRETQYF
abundance: NA; v_gene: TRBV3-1; j_gene: TRBJ2-6; d_gene: NA; CDR3nt: TGTGCCAGCAGCCGGTCCTTGTCCGGGGCCAGCGTCCTGACTTTC; CDR3aa: CASSRSLSGASVLTF
abundance: NA; v_gene: TRBV3-1; j_gene: TRBJ2-3; d_gene: TRBD2; CDR3nt: TGTGCCAGCAGGCCATCTAGCGGGGGGGGGCAGTATTTT; CDR3aa: CASRPSSGGGQYF
abundance: few; v_gene: TRBV20-1; j_gene: TRBJ2-1; d_gene: NA; CDR3nt: TGCAGTGCCCCGACAGACGGGAGACGCTACAATGAGCAGTTCTTC; CDR3aa: CSAPTDGRRYNEQFF
abundance: NA; v_gene: TRBV14; j_gene: TRBJ2-5; d_gene: TRBD1; CDR3nt: TGTGCCAGCAGCCAAGCCGACAGGGGGCTGGAGACCCAGTACTTC; CDR3aa: CASSQADRGLETQYF
abundance: NA; v_gene: TRBV5-1; j_gene: TRBJ2-5; d_gene: NA; CDR3nt: TGCGCCAGCAGCTCGCAGACAGGAACCCAAGAGACCCAGTACTTC; CDR3aa: CASSSQTGTQETQYF
abundance: NA; v_gene: TRBV7-9; j_gene: TRBJ2-7; d_gene: NA; CDR3nt: TGTGCCAGCAGCTTACCCGGGGCCCTCTACGAGCAGTACTTC; CDR3aa: CASSLPGALYEQYF
abundance: few; v_gene: TRBV12-3/TRBV12-4; j_gene: TRBJ2-7; d_gene: TRBD2; CDR3nt: TGTGCCAGCAGAGCCGCACAGCGGGAGGGAGCCTACGAGCAGTACTTC; CDR3aa: CASRAAQREGAYEQYF
abundance: NA; v_gene: TRBV7-2; j_gene: TRBJ2-7; d_gene: TRBD1; CDR3nt: TGTGCCAGCAGCAAATACGGACAGGGGGCCTCCCACGAGCAGTACTTC; CDR3aa: CASSKYGQGASHEQYF
abundance: few; v_gene: TRBV20-1; j_gene: TRBJ2-1; d_gene: TRBD2; CDR3nt: TGCAGTGCTATAGCCGGGACTAGCGGCTACAATGAGCAGTTCTTC; CDR3aa: CSAIAGTSGYNEQFF
abundance: few; v_gene: TRBV20-1; j_gene: TRBJ1-5; d_gene: NA; CDR3nt: TGCAGTGCTAGCATCGAAGGGACCGGCAATCAGCCCCAGCATTTT; CDR3aa: CSASIEGTGNQPQHF
abundance: NA; v_gene: TRBV29-1; j_gene: TRBJ2-7; d_gene: NA; CDR3nt: TGCAGCGTTGAAGATCAGGTCCCCTACGAGCAGTACTTC; CDR3aa: CSVEDQVPYEQYF
abundance: NA; v_gene: TRBV20-1; j_gene: TRBJ1-1; d_gene: NA; CDR3nt: TGCAGTGCTTGGAGGGGGAACACTGAAGCTTTCTTT; CDR3aa: CSAWRGNTEAFF
abundance: NA; v_gene: TRBV9; j_gene: TRBJ1-2; d_gene: NA; CDR3nt: TGTGCCAGCAGCGTAGCCCTCCGGGCGCACTCCGGCTATGGCTACACCTTC; CDR3aa: CASSVALRAHSGYGYTF
abundance: few; v_gene: TRBV12-3/TRBV12-4; j_gene: TRBJ2-1; d_gene: NA; CDR3nt: TGTGCCAGCAGTCCCCAGGGGCGCCCGGGTGAGCAGTTCTTC; CDR3aa: CASSPQGRPGEQFF
abundance: NA; v_gene: TRBV11-3; j_gene: TRBJ2-3; d_gene: NA; CDR3nt: TGTGCCAGCAGTTCGGAGGGCGCAGATACGCAGTATTTT; CDR3aa: CASSSEGADTQYF
abundance: NA; v_gene: TRBV29-1; j_gene: TRBJ2-1; d_gene: NA; CDR3nt: TGCAGCGTTTATGGAGGGTTGGGAGTACAGTTCTTC; CDR3aa: CSVYGGLGVQFF
abundance: few; v_gene: TRBV6-1; j_gene: TRBJ2-1; d_gene: TRBD1; CDR3nt: TGTGCCAGCAGCCTTAACTTTGTGACAGGGGAGGATGGCAATGAGCAGTTCTTC; CDR3aa: CASSLNFVTGEDGNEQFF
abundance: NA; v_gene: TRBV10-3; j_gene: TRBJ1-1; d_gene: NA; CDR3nt: TGTGCCATTAAGCGGGAGGCCACTGAAGCTTTCTTT; CDR3aa: CAIKREATEAFF
abundance: NA; v_gene: TRBV12-3/TRBV12-4; j_gene: TRBJ1-2; d_gene: NA; CDR3nt: TGTGCCAGCAGTTCTTCAGAAAATGGCTACACCTTC; CDR3aa: CASSSSENGYTF
abundance: NA; v_gene: TRBV5-1; j_gene: TRBJ2-7; d_gene: NA; CDR3nt: TGCGCCAGCAGCTCCGGCAGCTCCCACGAGCAGTACTTC; CDR3aa: CASSSGSSHEQYF
abundance: few; v_gene: TRBV20-1; j_gene: TRBJ2-3; d_gene: TRBD1; CDR3nt: TGCAGTGCTCGAGGGGGACAGGGACTGCGTATGGATACGCAGTATTTT; CDR3aa: CSARGGQGLRMDTQYF
abundance: NA; v_gene: TRBV12-3/TRBV12-4; j_gene: TRBJ2-1; d_gene: NA; CDR3nt: TGTGCCAGCAGCGTATCCTACCGGGACATTAAAGATGATGAGCAGTTCTTC; CDR3aa: CASSVSYRDIKDDEQFF
abundance: few; v_gene: TRBV5-1; j_gene: TRBJ1-5; d_gene: NA; CDR3nt: TGCGCCAGCAGCTTGGTATCTGGGAGCAATCAGCCCCAGCATTTT; CDR3aa: CASSLVSGSNQPQHF
abundance: few; v_gene: TRBV5-1; j_gene: TRBJ2-7; d_gene: NA; CDR3nt: TGCGCCAGCAGGAGTTCGGTGGAGACCTACGAGCAGTACTTC; CDR3aa: CASRSSVETYEQYF
abundance: few; v_gene: TRBV6-5; j_gene: TRBJ2-5; d_gene: NA; CDR3nt: TGTGCCAGCGGGGGCAGTGTCATCGAAGAGACCCAGTACTTC; CDR3aa: CASGGSVIEETQYF
abundance: NA; v_gene: TRBV12-3/TRBV12-4; j_gene: TRBJ2-5; d_gene: TRBD2; CDR3nt: TGTGCCAGCAGCCGCACTAGCGCCCTCCGAGAGACCCAGTACTTC; CDR3aa: CASSRTSALRETQYF
abundance: NA; v_gene: TRBV5-5; j_gene: TRBJ2-1; d_gene: TRBD1; CDR3nt: TGTGCCAGCAGCTTGGAAGCCCTGACAGGGCCCTACAATGAGCAGTTCTTC; CDR3aa: CASSLEALTGPYNEQFF